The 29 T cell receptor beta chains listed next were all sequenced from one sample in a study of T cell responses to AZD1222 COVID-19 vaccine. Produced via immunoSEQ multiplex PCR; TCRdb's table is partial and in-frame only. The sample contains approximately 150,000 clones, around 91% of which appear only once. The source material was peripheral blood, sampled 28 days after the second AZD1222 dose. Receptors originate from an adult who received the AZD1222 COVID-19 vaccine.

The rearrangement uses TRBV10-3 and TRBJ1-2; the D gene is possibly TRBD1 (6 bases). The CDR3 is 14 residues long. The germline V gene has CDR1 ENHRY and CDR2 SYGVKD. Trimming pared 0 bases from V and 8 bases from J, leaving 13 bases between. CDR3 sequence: CAISESTGFGGYTF. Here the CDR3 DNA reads TGTGCCATCAGTGAGTCGACAGGATTTGGGGGCTACACCTTC.

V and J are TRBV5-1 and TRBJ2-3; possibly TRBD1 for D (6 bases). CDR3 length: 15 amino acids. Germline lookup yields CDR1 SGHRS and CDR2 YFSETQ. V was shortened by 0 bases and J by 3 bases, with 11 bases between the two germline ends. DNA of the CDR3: TGCGCCAGCAGCTTGGGCAGGGGTGGGACAGATACGCAGTATTTT. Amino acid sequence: CASSLGRGGTDTQYF.

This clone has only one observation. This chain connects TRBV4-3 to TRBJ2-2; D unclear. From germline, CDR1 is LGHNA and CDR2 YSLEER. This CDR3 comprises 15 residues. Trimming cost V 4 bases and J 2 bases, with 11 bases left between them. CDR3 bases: TGCGCCAGCAGCCGAGACCCCCGCAACACCGGGGAGCTGTTTTTT. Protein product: CASSRDPRNTGELFF.

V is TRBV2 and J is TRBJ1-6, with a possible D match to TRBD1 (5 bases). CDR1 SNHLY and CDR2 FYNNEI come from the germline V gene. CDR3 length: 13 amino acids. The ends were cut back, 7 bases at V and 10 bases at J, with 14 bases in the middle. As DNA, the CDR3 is TGTGCCAGCAAGGGCAGGGTTGAATCACCCCTCCACTTT. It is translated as CASKGRVESPLHF.

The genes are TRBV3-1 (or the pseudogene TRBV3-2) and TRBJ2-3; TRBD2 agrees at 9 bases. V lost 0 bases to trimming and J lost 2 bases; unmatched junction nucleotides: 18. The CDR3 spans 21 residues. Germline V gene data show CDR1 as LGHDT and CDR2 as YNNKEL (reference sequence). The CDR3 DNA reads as TGTGCCAGCAGCCAAGAGTCGGTAGCGGGGGTCCCGAGGTTTACCACAGATACGCAGTATTTT. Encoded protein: CASSQESVAGVPRFTTDTQYF.

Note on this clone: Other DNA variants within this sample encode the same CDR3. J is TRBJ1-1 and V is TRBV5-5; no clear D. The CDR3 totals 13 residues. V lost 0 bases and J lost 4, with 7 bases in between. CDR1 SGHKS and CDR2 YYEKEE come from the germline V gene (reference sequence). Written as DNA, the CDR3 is TGTGCCAGCAGCTTGGGGGTGAGCACTGAAGCTTTCTTT. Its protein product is CASSLGVSTEAFF.

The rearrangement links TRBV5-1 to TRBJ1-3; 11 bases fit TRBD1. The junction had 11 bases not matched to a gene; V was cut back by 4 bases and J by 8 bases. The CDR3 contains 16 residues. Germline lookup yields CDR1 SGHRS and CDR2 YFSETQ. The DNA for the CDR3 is TGCGCCAGCAGCCCCAGGACAGGGGGCGCGTCGGACACCATATATTTT. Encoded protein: CASSPRTGGASDTIYF.

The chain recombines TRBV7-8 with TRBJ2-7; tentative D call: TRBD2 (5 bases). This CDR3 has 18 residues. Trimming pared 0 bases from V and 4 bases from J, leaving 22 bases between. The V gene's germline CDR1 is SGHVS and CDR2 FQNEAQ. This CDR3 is CASSLARVPRALAYEQYF. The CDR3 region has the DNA TGTGCCAGCAGCTTAGCGAGGGTTCCGAGGGCTCTAGCATACGAGCAGTACTTC.

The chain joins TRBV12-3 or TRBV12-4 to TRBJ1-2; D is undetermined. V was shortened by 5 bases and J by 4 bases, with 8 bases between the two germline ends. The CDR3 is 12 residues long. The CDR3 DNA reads TGTGCCAGCAGTCCGTTCATCTATGGCTACACCTTC. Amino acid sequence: CASSPFIYGYTF.

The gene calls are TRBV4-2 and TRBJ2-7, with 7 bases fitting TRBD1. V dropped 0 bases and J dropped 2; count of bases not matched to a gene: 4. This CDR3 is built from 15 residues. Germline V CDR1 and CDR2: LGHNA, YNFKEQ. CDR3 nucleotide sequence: TGTGCCAGCAGCCAAGATCTAGGACAGGCCTACGAGCAGTACTTC. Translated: CASSQDLGQAYEQYF.

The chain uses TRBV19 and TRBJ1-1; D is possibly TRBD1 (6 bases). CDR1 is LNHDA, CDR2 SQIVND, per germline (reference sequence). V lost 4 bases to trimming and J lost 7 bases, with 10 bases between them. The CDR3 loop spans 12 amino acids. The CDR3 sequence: CASSTDRHEAFF. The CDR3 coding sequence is TGTGCCAGTAGTACCGACAGGCATGAAGCTTTCTTT.

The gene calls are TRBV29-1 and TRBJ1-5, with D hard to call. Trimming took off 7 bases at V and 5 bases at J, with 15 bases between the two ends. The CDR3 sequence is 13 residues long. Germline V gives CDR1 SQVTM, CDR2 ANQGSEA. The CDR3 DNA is TGCAGCGCCGGGCGGAGCGGGGATCAGCCCCAGCATTTT. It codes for CSAGRSGDQPQHF.

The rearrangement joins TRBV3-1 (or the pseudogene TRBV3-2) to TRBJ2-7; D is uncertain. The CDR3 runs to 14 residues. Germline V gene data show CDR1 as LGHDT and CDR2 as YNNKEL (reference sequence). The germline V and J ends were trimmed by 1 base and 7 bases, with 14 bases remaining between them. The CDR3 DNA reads TGTGCCAGCAGCCAAGCCACACCGGCTAGAGAGCAGTACTTC. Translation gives CASSQATPAREQYF.

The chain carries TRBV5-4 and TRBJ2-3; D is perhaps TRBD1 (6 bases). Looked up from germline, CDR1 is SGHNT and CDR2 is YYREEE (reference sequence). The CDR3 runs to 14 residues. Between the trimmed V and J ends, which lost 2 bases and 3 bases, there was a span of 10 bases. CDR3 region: CASSFVGATDTQYF. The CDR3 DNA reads TGTGCCAGCAGCTTCGTGGGGGCGACAGATACGCAGTATTTT.

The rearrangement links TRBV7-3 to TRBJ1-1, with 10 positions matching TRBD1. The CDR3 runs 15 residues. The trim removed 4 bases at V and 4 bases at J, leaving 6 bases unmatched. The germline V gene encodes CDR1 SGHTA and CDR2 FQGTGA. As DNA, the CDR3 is TGTGCCAGCAGCTCGACAGGGGGCCTGGGCACTGAAGCTTTCTTT. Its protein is CASSSTGGLGTEAFF.

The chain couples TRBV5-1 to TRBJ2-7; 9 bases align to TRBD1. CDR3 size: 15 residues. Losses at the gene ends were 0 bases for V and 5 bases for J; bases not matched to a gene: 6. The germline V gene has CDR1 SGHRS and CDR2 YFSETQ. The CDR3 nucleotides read TGCGCCAGCAGCTTGGCCCTACAGGGGGCTAACGAGCAGTACTTC. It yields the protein CASSLALQGANEQYF.

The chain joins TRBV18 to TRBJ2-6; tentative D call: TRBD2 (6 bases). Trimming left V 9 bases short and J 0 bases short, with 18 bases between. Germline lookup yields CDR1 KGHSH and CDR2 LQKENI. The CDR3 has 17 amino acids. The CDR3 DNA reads TGTGCCAGTCCCAGGAGGGGTATGGGCTCTGGGGCCAACGTCCTGACTTTC. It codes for CASPRRGMGSGANVLTF.

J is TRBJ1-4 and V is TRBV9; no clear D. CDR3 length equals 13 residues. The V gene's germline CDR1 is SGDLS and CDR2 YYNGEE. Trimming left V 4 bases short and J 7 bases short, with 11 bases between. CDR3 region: CASSPSGFEKLFF. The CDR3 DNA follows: TGTGCCAGCAGCCCCAGTGGATTTGAAAAACTGTTTTTT.

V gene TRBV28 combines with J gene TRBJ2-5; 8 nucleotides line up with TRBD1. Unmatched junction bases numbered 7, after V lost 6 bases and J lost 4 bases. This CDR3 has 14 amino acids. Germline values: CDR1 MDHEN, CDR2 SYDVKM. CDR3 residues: CASSDRGNRETQYF. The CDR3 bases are TGTGCCAGCAGCGACAGGGGAAACCGAGAGACCCAGTACTTC.

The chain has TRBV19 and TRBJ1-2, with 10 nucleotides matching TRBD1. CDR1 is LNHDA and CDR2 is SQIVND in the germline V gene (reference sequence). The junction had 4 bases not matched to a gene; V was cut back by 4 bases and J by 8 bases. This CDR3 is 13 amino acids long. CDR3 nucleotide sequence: TGTGCCAGTAGTAGACAGGGGGCGAGAGGCTACACCTTC. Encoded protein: CASSRQGARGYTF.

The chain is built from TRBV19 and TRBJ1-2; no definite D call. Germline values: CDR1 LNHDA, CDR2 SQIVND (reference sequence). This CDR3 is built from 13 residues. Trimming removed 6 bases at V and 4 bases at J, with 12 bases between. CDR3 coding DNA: TGTGCCAGTAGATCGGCCGGCCCCTATGGCTACACCTTC. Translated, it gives CASRSAGPYGYTF.

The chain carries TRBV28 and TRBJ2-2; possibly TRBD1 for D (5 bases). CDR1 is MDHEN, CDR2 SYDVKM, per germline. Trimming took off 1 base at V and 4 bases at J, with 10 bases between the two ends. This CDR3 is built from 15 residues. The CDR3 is CASSLSRAGTGELFF. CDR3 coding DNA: TGTGCCAGCAGTTTATCCAGGGCTGGCACCGGGGAGCTGTTTTTT.

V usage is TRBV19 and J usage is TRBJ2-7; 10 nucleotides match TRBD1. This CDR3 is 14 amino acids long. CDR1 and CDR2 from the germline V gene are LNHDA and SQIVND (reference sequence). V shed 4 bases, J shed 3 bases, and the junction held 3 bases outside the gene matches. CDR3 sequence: CASSRDRGSYEQYF. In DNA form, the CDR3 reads TGTGCCAGTAGTAGGGACAGGGGAAGCTACGAGCAGTACTTC.

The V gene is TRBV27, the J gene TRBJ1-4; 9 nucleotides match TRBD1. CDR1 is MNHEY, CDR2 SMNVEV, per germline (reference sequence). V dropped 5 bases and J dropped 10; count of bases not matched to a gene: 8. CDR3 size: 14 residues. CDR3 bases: TGTGCCAGCAGTCCCGGGACAGGGATAGTAAAACTGTTTTTT. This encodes CASSPGTGIVKLFF.

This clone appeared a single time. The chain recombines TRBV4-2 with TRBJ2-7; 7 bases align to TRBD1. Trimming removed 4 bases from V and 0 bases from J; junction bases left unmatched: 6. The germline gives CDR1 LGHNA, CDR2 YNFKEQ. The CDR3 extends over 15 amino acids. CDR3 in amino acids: CASSPGTGVSYEQYF. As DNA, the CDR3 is TGTGCCAGCAGCCCCGGTACAGGGGTCTCCTACGAGCAGTACTTC.

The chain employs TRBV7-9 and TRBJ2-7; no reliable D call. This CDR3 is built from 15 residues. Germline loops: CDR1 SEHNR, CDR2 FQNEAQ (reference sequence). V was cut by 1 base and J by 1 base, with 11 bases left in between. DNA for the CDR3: TGTGCCAGCAGCTTAGGCGGCAGGATGTCCTACGAGCAGTACTTC. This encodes CASSLGGRMSYEQYF.

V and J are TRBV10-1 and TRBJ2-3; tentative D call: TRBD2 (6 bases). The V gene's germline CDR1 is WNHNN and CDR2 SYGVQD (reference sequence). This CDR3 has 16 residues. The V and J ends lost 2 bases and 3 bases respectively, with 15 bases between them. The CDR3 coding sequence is TGCGCCAGCAGTGAGGCAGGAGGGGTCAAGACAGATACGCAGTATTTT. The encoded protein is CASSEAGGVKTDTQYF.

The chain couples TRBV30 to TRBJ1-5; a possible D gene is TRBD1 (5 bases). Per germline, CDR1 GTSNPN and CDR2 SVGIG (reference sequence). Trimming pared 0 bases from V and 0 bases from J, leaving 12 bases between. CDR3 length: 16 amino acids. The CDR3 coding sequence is TGTGCCTGGAGTGTGGGGCTCGGCGGTAGCAATCAGCCCCAGCATTTT. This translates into CAWSVGLGGSNQPQHF.

This CDR3 is CASSPGTLNTGELFF. The CDR3 DNA follows: TGTGCCAGCAGTCCCGGGACGCTGAACACCGGGGAGCTGTTTTTT. V is TRBV6-2 or TRBV6-3 and J is TRBJ2-2; tentatively, D is TRBD1 or TRBD2 (5 bases each). The CDR3 totals 15 residues. In germline, CDR1 is MNHEY, CDR2 SVGEGT. Trimming left V 5 bases short and J 1 base short, with 11 bases between.